The 8 T cell receptor beta chains below come from one sample, sequenced in a study of cytomegalovirus exposure and HLA in healthy donors. A multiplex PCR was run with 60 Vbeta primers and 13 Jbeta primers. The protocol was immunoSEQ multiplex PCR, while the TCRdb copy is restricted to in-frame clones and leaves out a portion. The table lists about 140,000 clones, about four fifths of them singletons. Material for sequencing was PBMCs. The receptors here all came from a male donor in good health and CMV-seronegative.

CDR3 DNA: TGTGCCAGTAGTATTGTCACTACGACGATGTATGAAAAACTGTTTTTT. It is translated as CASSIVTTTMYEKLFF. The chain links TRBV19 to TRBJ1-4; no clear D gene. From germline, CDR1 is LNHDA and CDR2 SQIVND (reference sequence). The V and J ends lost 3 bases and 6 bases respectively, with 17 bases between them. This CDR3 region has 16 residues.

The V and J genes are TRBV19 and TRBJ2-7; 7 bases are a match to TRBD2. The CDR3 runs 12 residues. V lost 8 bases and J lost 2; bases outside the gene matches: 3. In germline, CDR1 is LNHDA, CDR2 SQIVND (reference sequence). The CDR3 coding sequence is TGTGCCAGTGGGACTACCCCCTACGAGCAGTACTTC. Protein: CASGTTPYEQYF. The full variable domain, with the rest looked up from reference TRBV19 and TRBJ2-7, is DGGITQSPKYLFRKEGQNVTLSCEQNLNHDAMYWYRQDPGQGLRLIYYSQIVNDFQKGDIAEGYSVSREKKESFPLTVTSAQKNPTAFYLCASGTTPYEQYFGPGTRLTVT.

This sequence joins TRBV7-2 and TRBJ1-2; D not certain. The CDR3 covers 13 residues. Germline V lookup: CDR1 SGHTA, CDR2 FQGNSA. V gave up 2 bases and J gave up 4 bases, with 8 bases separating them. CDR3 residues: CASSLPPIYGYTF. Here the CDR3 DNA reads TGTGCCAGCAGCTTACCCCCAATCTATGGCTACACCTTC. Complete variable domain (other parts from reference TRBV7-2 and TRBJ1-2): GAGVSQSPSNKVTEKGKDVELRCDPISGHTALYWYRQSLGQGLEFLIYFQGNSAPDKSGLPSDRFSAERTGGSVSTLTIQRTQQEDSAVYLCASSLPPIYGYTFGSGTRLTVV.

V gene TRBV27 combines with J gene TRBJ2-5; 8 nucleotides agree with TRBD2. Germline V CDR1 and CDR2: MNHEY, SMNVEV (reference sequence). The CDR3 length is 16 residues. Trimming cost V 4 bases and J 5 bases; bases outside gene matches: 12. CDR3 DNA: TGTGCCAGCAGTTCCCGGGGGGGAGGGCCATGGGAGACCCAGTACTTC. Translated: CASSSRGGGPWETQYF.

A few counts support this clone. The CDR3 DNA follows: TGTGCCAGCAAGCATGTGAACACTGAAGCTTTCTTT. This translates into CASKHVNTEAFF. The rearrangement uses TRBV6-5 and TRBJ1-1; D not resolved. The CDR3 has 12 amino acids. Germline V gene lookup returns CDR1 MNHEY and CDR2 SVGAGI. With 7 bases removed from V and 0 bases from J, the gap between germline ends came to 6 bases.

The chain is built from TRBV5-1 and TRBJ2-3, with D possibly being TRBD2 (6 bases). V was shortened by 1 base and J by 6 bases, with 15 bases between the two germline ends. Germline values: CDR1 SGHRS, CDR2 YFSETQ. The CDR3 covers 15 residues. CDR3 in amino acids: CASSLKEGHSDTQYF. The CDR3 DNA follows: TGCGCCAGCAGCTTGAAGGAGGGCCATTCTGATACGCAGTATTTT.

The chain combines TRBV4-1 with TRBJ2-5; D is uncertain. Germline V gene data show CDR1 as MGHRA and CDR2 as YSYEKL. The CDR3 is made up of 15 amino acids. V was shortened by 0 bases and J by 2 bases, with 10 bases between the two germline ends. The CDR3: CASSQDWRIQETQYF. DNA of the CDR3: TGCGCCAGCAGCCAAGATTGGAGAATACAAGAGACCCAGTACTTC.

This clone has only a few counts. The chain couples TRBV11-3 to TRBJ2-5, with D possibly matching TRBD2 (6 bases). Trimming shortened V by 1 base and J by 2 bases, and 11 bases separated the two germline ends. This CDR3 comprises 15 residues. The germline CDR1 and CDR2 sequences are SGHNT and YENEEA. The CDR3 sequence is CASSLAGRDQETQYF. The CDR3 region has the DNA TGTGCCAGCAGCTTAGCAGGGCGGGATCAAGAGACCCAGTACTTC. The full variable domain, completed using reference TRBV11-3 and TRBJ2-5, is EAGVVQSPRYKIIEKKQPVAFWCNPISGHNTLYWYLQNLGQGPELLIRYENEEAVDDSQLPKDRFSAERLKGVDSTLKIQPAELGDSAVYLCASSLAGRDQETQYFGPGTRLLVL.